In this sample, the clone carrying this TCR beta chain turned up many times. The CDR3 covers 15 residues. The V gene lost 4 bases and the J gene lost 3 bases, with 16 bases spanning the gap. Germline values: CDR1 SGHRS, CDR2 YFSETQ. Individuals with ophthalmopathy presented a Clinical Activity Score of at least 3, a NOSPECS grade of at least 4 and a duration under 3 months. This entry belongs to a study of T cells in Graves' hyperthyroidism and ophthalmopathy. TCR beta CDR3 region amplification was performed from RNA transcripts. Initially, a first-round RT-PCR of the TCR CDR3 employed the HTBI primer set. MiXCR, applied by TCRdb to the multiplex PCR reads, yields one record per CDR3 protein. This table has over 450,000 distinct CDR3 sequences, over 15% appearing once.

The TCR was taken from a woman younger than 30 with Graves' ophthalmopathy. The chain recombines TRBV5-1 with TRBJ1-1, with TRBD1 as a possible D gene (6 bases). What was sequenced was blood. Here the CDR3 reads CASSPEPGDHTEAFF. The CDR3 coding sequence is TGCGCCAGCAGCCCGGAACCAGGGGATCACACTGAAGCTTTCTTT.